The rows below give T cell receptor beta chains drawn from one sample of a study of blood T cell repertoires in COVID-19. Some clones are missing from TCRdb's copy, which holds only in-frame ones; the method was immunoSEQ multiplex PCR. The data show under 14,000 clones, with around 80% seen just once and about 7.8% held by the top ten. Material: peripheral blood. The receptor source for this set is a man between 65 and 85 years old with active COVID-19. Each CDR3 is given with its conserved first and last residue. Each record gives: J gene, V gene, D gene, clone size, CDR3 length, CDR3 protein, CDR3 DNA. The D gene is left open where the match is weak. Clone size is stated in some rows and not others, as once, few, many or a class when expanded.

TRBJ2-3 TRBV19 . . 13 CASSPRGTDTQYF TGTGCCAGTAGTCCCCGGGGCACAGATACGCAGTATTTT
TRBJ1-2 TRBV2 . . 12 CASKGRNYGYTF TGTGCCAGCAAGGGGAGGAACTATGGCTACACCTTC
TRBJ2-3 TRBV5-1 TRBD2 few 17 CASSPHPGLGGTDTQYF TGCGCCAGCAGCCCCCACCCGGGACTAGGAGGAACAGATACGCAGTATTTT
TRBJ2-7 TRBV5-1 TRBD1 . 15 CASSGGQRTFYEQYF TGCGCCAGCAGCGGGGGACAGCGAACCTTCTACGAGCAGTACTTC
TRBJ2-3 TRBV5-4 . . 15 CASSRTWGATDTQYF TGTGCCAGCAGCCGGACCTGGGGCGCCACAGATACGCAGTATTTT
TRBJ2-7 TRBV3-1/TRBV3-2 . . 14 CASSQEDRFYEQYF TGTGCCAGCAGCCAAGAAGACAGGTTCTACGAGCAGTACTTC
TRBJ2-1 TRBV6-5 TRBD1 few 15 CASIAGGSSYNEQFF TGTGCCAGCATCGCAGGGGGCAGCTCCTACAATGAGCAGTTCTTC
TRBJ1-4 TRBV10-3 TRBD1 once 13 CAISGQDNEKLFF TGTGCCATCAGCGGACAGGATAATGAAAAACTGTTTTTT
TRBJ1-1 TRBV19 TRBD1 . 15 CASIGQGAQNTEAFF TGTGCCAGTATCGGACAGGGGGCTCAGAACACTGAAGCTTTCTTT
TRBJ2-1 TRBV19 . . 17 CASSIASRGFLYNEQFF TGTGCCAGTAGTATAGCTAGTAGGGGTTTCCTCTACAATGAGCAGTTCTTC
TRBJ1-5 TRBV27 TRBD1 . 14 CASRGTGGNQPQHF TGTGCCAGCCGAGGGACAGGGGGGAATCAGCCCCAGCATTTT
TRBJ1-1 TRBV4-1 . . 13 CASSQDTRGEAFF TGCGCCAGCAGCCAAGATACGAGAGGTGAAGCTTTCTTT
TRBJ2-5 TRBV4-2 TRBD2 . 15 CASSQGRGAKETQYF TGTGCCAGCAGCCAAGGGCGGGGGGCAAAAGAGACCCAGTACTTC
TRBJ2-7 TRBV5-1 TRBD1 . 14 CASSLAGTGGEQYF TGCGCCAGCAGCTTGGCCGGGACAGGGGGCGAGCAGTACTTC
TRBJ1-1 TRBV6-6 . . 12 CASDRAGSRAFF TGTGCCAGCGATCGGGCAGGGTCTCGAGCTTTCTTT
TRBJ2-1 TRBV3-1/TRBV3-2 TRBD2 . 17 CASSQDPQRGGRNEQFF TGTGCCAGCAGCCAAGACCCTCAGCGGGGGGGCCGAAATGAGCAGTTCTTC
TRBJ2-1 TRBV7-2 TRBD1 . 14 CASKQGQAHNEQFF TGTGCCAGCAAGCAGGGACAGGCCCACAATGAGCAGTTCTTC
TRBJ1-5 TRBV20-1 TRBD1 medium-sized 11 CSARDRRAQHF TGCAGTGCTCGGGACAGGAGGGCCCAGCATTTT
TRBJ2-7 TRBV27 TRBD2 once 18 CASSFYPPSGYSSYEQYF TGTGCCAGCAGTTTTTACCCCCCTAGCGGGTATAGCTCCTACGAGCAGTACTTC
TRBJ1-1 TRBV10-1 TRBD1 few 14 CASRAGQGRTEAFF TGCGCCAGCAGGGCAGGACAGGGTAGGACTGAAGCTTTCTTT
TRBJ2-2 TRBV29-1 TRBD1 . 16 CSVWTGRFGNTGELFF TGCAGCGTTTGGACAGGGAGATTTGGAAACACCGGGGAGCTGTTTTTT
TRBJ2-5 TRBV2 . . 14 CASSVAGRGKTQYF TGTGCCAGCAGTGTGGCAGGGAGGGGGAAGACCCAGTACTTC
TRBJ1-1 TRBV3-1/TRBV3-2 . . 15 CASSHGRRRDTEAFF TGTGCCAGCAGCCACGGCCGACGGAGGGACACTGAAGCTTTCTTT
TRBJ2-1 TRBV5-1 TRBD2 . 14 CASSGGRGSNEQFF TGCGCCAGCAGCGGGGGGAGGGGATCCAATGAGCAGTTCTTC
TRBJ2-1 TRBV11-1 TRBD1 few 16 CASSSFQGTVYNEQFF TGTGCCAGCAGCTCCTTTCAAGGGACAGTTTACAATGAGCAGTTCTTC
TRBJ2-6 TRBV29-1 . . 14 CSVERAGGGTALTF TGCAGCGTTGAAAGAGCTGGAGGCGGCACAGCCCTGACTTTC